This is a list of T cell receptor beta chains from one sample in a study of early T cells in non-severe SARS-CoV-2 infection. Each CDR3 protein is one row after TCRdb ran MiXCR on the 5' RACE reads. The table lists about 53,000 distinct CDR3 sequences, 12% of them singletons, with over 2.5% in the top ten. This material consisted of whole blood, taken at baseline. The source of these receptors is an adult who was a healthcare worker with PCR-confirmed SARS-CoV-2 infection or an uninfected control (not recorded which). Both conserved end residues are part of each CDR3. The order of the fields is CDR3 protein, V gene, clone size. Clone size is shown for a subset of rows, as once, few, many or a class of expanded clone.

cdr3_aa: CSARAGTSGYNEQFF
v_call: TRBV20-1
clone_size: few

cdr3_aa: CASSFRRRAADTQYF
v_call: TRBV12-3/TRBV12-4
clone_size: -

cdr3_aa: CASSSRGSSYNEQFF
v_call: TRBV7-9
clone_size: many

cdr3_aa: CASTWGKNIQYF
v_call: TRBV12-3/TRBV12-4
clone_size: -

cdr3_aa: CASSLGMLGSEAFF
v_call: TRBV7-3
clone_size: -

cdr3_aa: CASSLWGRGAFEYF
v_call: TRBV11-2
clone_size: -

cdr3_aa: CASSYRTGGHSYEQYF
v_call: TRBV6-5
clone_size: many

cdr3_aa: CASESYGGSIEQYF
v_call: TRBV7-2
clone_size: few

cdr3_aa: CASIPTGADVLTF
v_call: TRBV19
clone_size: once

cdr3_aa: CASSQAYSSLEQFF
v_call: TRBV4-3
clone_size: few

cdr3_aa: CASSEFGRASSYNEQFF
v_call: TRBV25-1
clone_size: few

cdr3_aa: CASSLPGPGDEQFF
v_call: TRBV5-1
clone_size: -

cdr3_aa: CASSPRERPTGELFF
v_call: TRBV18
clone_size: few

cdr3_aa: CASSFSNSPLHF
v_call: TRBV28
clone_size: once

cdr3_aa: CASSWPGSYNEQFF
v_call: TRBV5-8
clone_size: few

cdr3_aa: CASSAGQLRDEKLFF
v_call: TRBV5-1
clone_size: -

cdr3_aa: CSARGGDSYNEQFF
v_call: TRBV20-1
clone_size: -

cdr3_aa: CASSLPGRTDTQYF
v_call: TRBV25-1
clone_size: -

cdr3_aa: CSARLQSTAQYF
v_call: TRBV20-1
clone_size: few

cdr3_aa: CASSQVLEGYLDQPQHF
v_call: TRBV4-1
clone_size: -

cdr3_aa: CAISKGNEQFF
v_call: TRBV10-3
clone_size: many

cdr3_aa: CASSPNRLENPHNEQFF
v_call: TRBV7-6
clone_size: -

cdr3_aa: CSARDRVTEAFF
v_call: TRBV20-1
clone_size: few

cdr3_aa: CASSFSHPGELFF
v_call: TRBV28
clone_size: -

cdr3_aa: CASSLLAGDTGELFF
v_call: TRBV7-2
clone_size: -

cdr3_aa: CASSPRTQRVYTQYF
v_call: TRBV7-2
clone_size: many

cdr3_aa: CASSYSGLAGTEQFF
v_call: TRBV6-2/TRBV6-3
clone_size: -

cdr3_aa: CASSTLLAGKGDEQFF
v_call: TRBV6-6
clone_size: -

cdr3_aa: CSALLSSGVQETQYF
v_call: TRBV20-1
clone_size: -

cdr3_aa: CASSNESSGANVLTF
v_call: TRBV21-1
clone_size: -

cdr3_aa: CASSLVRGRQETQYF
v_call: TRBV7-2
clone_size: -

cdr3_aa: CASRGGTEQYTF
v_call: TRBV2
clone_size: -

cdr3_aa: CASNSQTGRYSGANVLTF
v_call: TRBV12-3/TRBV12-4
clone_size: -

cdr3_aa: CASTTGGNEQFF
v_call: TRBV12-3/TRBV12-4
clone_size: many

cdr3_aa: CASSLGPGLIEGTDTQYF
v_call: TRBV11-2
clone_size: many

cdr3_aa: CASKLNRDYNEQFF
v_call: TRBV27
clone_size: -

cdr3_aa: CASSLPQGINSPLHF
v_call: TRBV28
clone_size: few

cdr3_aa: CASSPLGDQANTGELFF
v_call: TRBV18
clone_size: -

cdr3_aa: CASSNTDTQYF
v_call: TRBV2
clone_size: many

cdr3_aa: CASAMDYRNEQFF
v_call: TRBV11-2
clone_size: -

cdr3_aa: CSARGRETQYF
v_call: TRBV20-1
clone_size: -

cdr3_aa: CASSRQGNNQPQHF
v_call: TRBV6-1
clone_size: -

cdr3_aa: CASRTGQGSFYEQYF
v_call: TRBV28
clone_size: -

cdr3_aa: CASSLALGGRQQYF
v_call: TRBV12-3/TRBV12-4
clone_size: once

cdr3_aa: CASSQNSETYEQYF
v_call: TRBV7-6
clone_size: few

cdr3_aa: CASSLGASSPQYF
v_call: TRBV11-1
clone_size: -

cdr3_aa: CSARPGTSGRDEQFF
v_call: TRBV20-1
clone_size: -

cdr3_aa: CASSPHPMNTEAFF
v_call: TRBV12-3/TRBV12-4
clone_size: many

cdr3_aa: CASSLGGLGSTEAFF
v_call: TRBV12-3/TRBV12-4
clone_size: few

cdr3_aa: CASSLQGATDTQYF
v_call: TRBV28
clone_size: many

cdr3_aa: CASSILAVNTGELFF
v_call: TRBV12-3/TRBV12-4
clone_size: few

cdr3_aa: CSARDLHGSGEQFF
v_call: TRBV20-1
clone_size: many

cdr3_aa: CASSIPPGRIF
v_call: TRBV27
clone_size: -

cdr3_aa: CASSQAARYEQYF
v_call: TRBV14
clone_size: many

cdr3_aa: CASSATETQYF
v_call: TRBV7-9
clone_size: few

cdr3_aa: CASSGRAGGEQFF
v_call: TRBV7-2
clone_size: -

cdr3_aa: CSARIPQRPTGELFF
v_call: TRBV20-1
clone_size: few

cdr3_aa: CASSESRHTGELFF
v_call: TRBV2
clone_size: once

cdr3_aa: CSANAQGIGNYGYTF
v_call: TRBV20-1
clone_size: -